The following is a T cell receptor beta chain sequence with its context. This specimen comes from a study of cytomegalovirus exposure and HLA in healthy donors. Libraries were prepared by immunoSEQ multiplex PCR; TCRdb keeps only in-frame clonotypes and omits some of them. The table lists 150,000 to 200,000 clones, roughly 84% of them singletons. This CDR3 is 14 amino acids long. Germline V gene data show CDR1 as MNHNS and CDR2 as SASEGT. The V gene end was trimmed by 5 bases and the J gene end by 7 bases; junction bases not matched to a gene: 7. This sequence originates from a young woman in good health and CMV-seropositive. The rearrangement joins TRBV6-1 to TRBJ1-2; 10 bases agree with TRBD1. Input material: PBMCs. CDR3 DNA sequence: TGTGCCAGCAGTTTAGGACAGGGGGGATCTGGCTACACCTTC. Encoded protein: CASSLGQGGSGYTF.